This TCR beta chain was identified during a study of blood T cells in healthy people across ages. With a J-beta primer mix and a sample-barcoded 5' primer, a second PCR ran about 6 to 11 cycles. Each CDR3 protein gets one entry after TCRdb re-called the 5' RACE reads with MiXCR. The sample includes around 970,000 distinct CDR3 sequences, roughly half seen only once; the top ten take about a fifth. Study outcomes and limitations: Naive CD4+ cells and diversity were both higher in long-lived donors than in aged donors.

RNA extraction gave at least 5.5 micrograms of total RNA per sample. Note on this clonotype: Its antigen is as yet unknown.

The sample comprised blood. The clonotype originates from an older woman in good health.

The DNA of the CDR3 is TGCAGTGCTAGAACCTTAGCGGCGACTATACTGAATGAGCAGTTCTTC. Translated, it gives CSARTLAATILNEQFF. The chain joins TRBV20-1 to TRBJ2-7, with D perhaps TRBD2 (6 bases). The J call is uncertain, as TRBJ2-1 better fits the DNA end. CDR3 length equals 16 residues. CDR1 and CDR2 from the germline V gene are DFQATT and SNEGSKA (reference sequence).